Included here is one T cell receptor beta chain sequence, with context. Its matching antigen is unknown. The sample originates from a study of OX40 agonist ivuxolimab in advanced cancers. Study-level information: Three patients, one with hepatocellular carcinoma and two with cutaneous melanoma, achieved partial responses. Study-wide results and limits: There were also nonresponders showing low normalized T-cell clonal expansion. Partial responders at 0.1-3.0 mg/kg showed near-lowest clonal expansion.

Clones were read by immunoSEQ multiplex PCR, and TCRdb kept only the in-frame ones, dropping some. The table has about 47,000 clones, about 90% seen once. The CDR3 covers 16 residues. V lost 1 base, J lost 0 bases, and 9 bases lay in between. Per the germline V gene, CDR1 is MNHEY and CDR2 is SMNVEV (reference sequence). The TCR was taken from an adult with an advanced solid tumor such as melanoma, head and neck, liver or kidney cancer. Specimen: CD4+ or CD8+ T cells sorted from blood, collected in a trial of the OX40 agonist ivuxolimab. The chain combines TRBV27 with TRBJ2-2; D might be TRBD2 (6 bases). The CDR3 spells CASSLFSGANTGELFF. The CDR3 region has the DNA TGTGCCAGCAGTTTATTTAGCGGAGCGAACACCGGGGAGCTGTTTTTT.